The 25 T cell receptor beta chains reported below all come from one sample, sequenced in a study of T cell changes during pregnancy in multiple sclerosis. Profiled with immunoSEQ multiplex PCR; TCRdb holds only in-frame clones, not every one. Of about 40,000 clones detected, roughly nine tenths appear once; the ten largest clones hold around 0.51%. Sequencing was performed on CD4+ T cells from peripheral blood mononuclear cells, taken in the first trimester of pregnancy. All receptors come from a female donor with multiple sclerosis, enrolled in a pregnancy study.

The rearrangement joins TRBV9 to TRBJ2-1; no clear D. The CDR3 consists of 14 residues. V shed 0 bases and J shed 4 bases, with 8 bases lying between them. Germline loops: CDR1 SGDLS, CDR2 YYNGEE. CDR3 sequence reads: CASSVAIYYNEQFF. Written as DNA, the CDR3 is TGTGCCAGCAGCGTAGCTATCTATTACAATGAGCAGTTCTTC.

The V call is TRBV6-5, the J call TRBJ1-1; 10 nucleotides line up with TRBD1. V was pared by 1 base and J by 0 bases, with 2 bases of the junction left unmatched. This CDR3 contains 16 residues. Germline lookup yields CDR1 MNHEY and CDR2 SVGAGI. The CDR3 loop is CASSYWDRGMNTEAFF. The CDR3 DNA reads TGTGCCAGCAGTTACTGGGACAGGGGAATGAACACTGAAGCTTTCTTT.

In this sample, this clone turned up a few times. The chain recombines TRBV4-2 with TRBJ1-5; D might be TRBD1 (5 bases). From germline, CDR1 is LGHNA and CDR2 YNFKEQ. V dropped 0 bases and J dropped 5 bases, with 17 bases sitting between them. The CDR3 sequence is 17 residues long. DNA of the CDR3: TGTGCCAGCAGCCAAGATGCTTACGCAGGAGGGGATCAGCCCCAGCATTTT. Encoded protein: CASSQDAYAGGDQPQHF.

The chain carries TRBV7-2 and TRBJ1-2, with 11 bases lining up with TRBD1. The CDR3 loop spans 17 amino acids. J was trimmed by 2 bases and V by 5 bases; bases with no gene match: 10. In germline, CDR1 is SGHTA, CDR2 FQGNSA. CDR3 sequence: CASSRRTGGLLNYGYTF. CDR3 bases: TGTGCCAGCAGCCGCCGGACAGGGGGCCTCCTAAACTATGGCTACACCTTC.

As DNA, the CDR3 is TGTGCCAGCAGCTGGGACACTCTCTGGTTGTCCTACAATGAGCAGTTCTTC. This sequence encodes CASSWDTLWLSYNEQFF. The V gene is TRBV5-6, the J gene TRBJ2-1, with a weak D call TRBD1 (6 bases). CDR1 is SGHDT and CDR2 is YYEEEE in the germline V gene. This CDR3 is 17 amino acids long. Trimming pared 3 bases from V and 1 base from J, leaving 17 bases between. Full variable domain (rest looked up from reference TRBV5-6 and TRBJ2-1): DAGVTQSPTHLIKTRGQQVTLRCSPKSGHDTVSWYQQALGQGPQFIFQYYEEEERQRGNFPDRFSGHQFPNYSSELNVNALLLGDSALYLCASSWDTLWLSYNEQFFGPGTRLTVL.

This clone was picked up one time. The chain combines TRBV7-2 with TRBJ2-7, with 7 bases lining up with TRBD2. The germline V gene has CDR1 SGHTA and CDR2 FQGNSA. V lost 1 base, J lost 5 bases, and 8 bases stayed unmatched. The length of the CDR3 is 15 residues. In DNA form, the CDR3 reads TGTGCCAGCAGCTTAGTGGGGGGAGGGCCCCACGAGCAGTACTTC. Protein: CASSLVGGGPHEQYF. Full variable domain (remainder filled in from reference TRBV7-2 and TRBJ2-7): GAGVSQSPSNKVTEKGKDVELRCDPISGHTALYWYRQSLGQGLEFLIYFQGNSAPDKSGLPSDRFSAERTGGSVSTLTIQRTQQEDSAVYLCASSLVGGGPHEQYFGPGTRLTVT.

The chain is built from TRBV11-2 and TRBJ2-7; D possibly corresponds to TRBD2 (5 bases). The CDR3 is 13 amino acids. CDR1 is SGHAT and CDR2 is FQNNGV in the germline V gene. Trimming left V 5 bases short and J 3 bases short, with 11 bases between. CDR3: CASSGLNRYEQYF. The CDR3 DNA sequence: TGTGCCAGCAGCGGACTCAACCGCTACGAGCAGTACTTC. The complete variable domain, with remaining parts taken from reference TRBV11-2 and TRBJ2-7, reads EAGVAQSPRYKIIEKRQSVAFWCNPISGHATLYWYQQILGQGPKLLIQFQNNGVVDDSQLPKDRFSAERLKGVDSTLKIQPAKLEDSAVYLCASSGLNRYEQYFGPGTRLTVT.

This clone has only one observation. This sequence joins TRBV7-9 and TRBJ2-7, with D possibly matching TRBD1 (6 bases). Germline-derived CDR1 and CDR2 are SEHNR and FQNEAQ (reference sequence). V was shortened by 10 bases and J by 3 bases, with 10 bases between the two germline ends. The CDR3 runs to 11 residues. The CDR3 nucleotides read TGTGCCATAGAGACAGGCTACGAGCAGTACTTC. Translating it yields CAIETGYEQYF. Looking up the rest from reference TRBV7-9 and TRBJ2-7 gives the full variable domain: DTGVSQNPRHKITKRGQNVTFRCDPISEHNRLYWYRQTLGQGPEFLTYFQNEAQLEKSRLLSDRFSAERPKGSFSTLEIQRTEQGDSAMYLCAIETGYEQYFGPGTRLTVT.

The chain employs TRBV7-8 and TRBJ2-7; D is perhaps TRBD1 (7 bases). This CDR3 is built from 16 residues. V dropped 0 bases and J dropped 2 bases, with 14 bases sitting between them. Germline V CDR1 and CDR2: SGHVS, FQNEAQ. The CDR3 bases are TGTGCCAGCAGCTTAGCTCGACAGGGAGGACCCTACGAGCAGTACTTC. Its translation: CASSLARQGGPYEQYF.

The rearrangement joins TRBV5-1 to TRBJ2-1; D is ambiguous. This CDR3 has 13 amino acids. V was pared by 0 bases and J by 5 bases, with 6 bases between. Germline lookup yields CDR1 SGHRS and CDR2 YFSETQ. The CDR3 region is CASSLGTNNEQFF. CDR3 in DNA: TGCGCCAGCAGCTTGGGTACTAACAATGAGCAGTTCTTC.

This chain links TRBV7-8 with TRBJ1-5; D remains unclear. The CDR3 covers 12 residues. Germline V gene sequence: CDR1 SGHVS, CDR2 FQNEAQ. Trimming took off 3 bases at V and 9 bases at J, with 9 bases between the two ends. The CDR3 spells CASSFSGSPQHF. The CDR3 DNA reads TGTGCCAGCAGCTTCAGTGGTTCGCCCCAGCATTTT. The complete variable domain, with remaining parts taken from reference TRBV7-8 and TRBJ1-5, reads GAGVSQSPRYKVAKRGQDVALRCDPISGHVSLFWYQQALGQGPEFLTYFQNEAQLDKSGLPSDRFFAERPEGSVSTLKIQRTQQEDSAVYLCASSFSGSPQHFGDGTRLSIL.

V is TRBV30 and J is TRBJ1-1; D might be TRBD1 (5 bases). Germline V gene data show CDR1 as GTSNPN and CDR2 as SVGIG (reference sequence). Deletions cut 4 bases from V and 0 bases from J, with 18 bases between. The CDR3 runs to 16 residues. CDR3 nucleotide sequence: TGTGCCTGGATTACTCCCCCGGAGGGGTTGAACACTGAAGCTTTCTTT. It specifies CAWITPPEGLNTEAFF.

On this clone itself: Other DNA sequences from this sample encode an identical CDR3 as well. This chain uses TRBV4-2 with TRBJ2-3; D is ambiguous. This CDR3 has 15 residues. CDR1 is LGHNA, CDR2 YNFKEQ, per germline. V lost 0 bases to trimming and J lost 2 bases, with 9 bases between them. The CDR3 nucleotides are TGTGCCAGCAGCCAAGATTCCACTAACACAGATACGCAGTATTTT. It specifies CASSQDSTNTDTQYF.

This clone was seen only once. Here the CDR3 reads CASSVAPNEKLFF. The CDR3 DNA is TGTGCCAGCAGCGTAGCTCCCAATGAAAAACTGTTTTTT. The V gene is TRBV9, the J gene TRBJ1-4; D is uncertain. The V end lost 0 bases, the J end lost 5 bases, and 5 bases lay between the germline ends. The CDR3 consists of 13 residues. Germline assignment: CDR1 SGDLS and CDR2 YYNGEE.

The V call is TRBV5-1, the J call TRBJ2-7; the D is unclear. The V end was cut by 3 bases, the J end by 2 bases, with 9 bases between. CDR3 length equals 13 residues. Germline V gene lookup returns CDR1 SGHRS and CDR2 YFSETQ. This CDR3 is CASSYSGTYEQYF. The CDR3 region has the DNA TGCGCCAGCAGCTACTCCGGTACCTACGAGCAGTACTTC.

The chain's CDR3 is CASSLDSRTGDYQHGYTF. The CDR3, as DNA: TGTGCCAGCAGCTTAGACTCCCGAACCGGGGACTATCAACATGGCTACACCTTC. This chain connects TRBV7-9 to TRBJ1-2, with D possibly being TRBD1 (5 bases). Germline V gene data show CDR1 as SEHNR and CDR2 as FQNEAQ (reference sequence). Trimming removed 1 base from V and 6 bases from J, with 24 bases in between. The CDR3 runs to 18 residues.

This rearrangement joins TRBV29-1 to TRBJ2-3; D is uncertain. The CDR3 has 11 amino acids. The V gene lost 7 bases and the J gene lost 4 bases, with 9 bases spanning the gap. Germline-derived CDR1 and CDR2 are SQVTM and ANQGSEA. CDR3 nucleotide sequence: TGCAGCGCTGGAGCGCCAGATACGCAGTATTTT. This translates into CSAGAPDTQYF.

The CDR3 loop reads CASKRHPEGEKLFF. CDR3 sequence (DNA): TGTGCCAGCAAGAGACACCCGGAGGGGGAAAAACTGTTTTTT. The chain recombines TRBV6-1 with TRBJ1-4; tentative D call: TRBD1 (5 bases). The CDR3 spans 14 residues. From germline, CDR1 is MNHNS and CDR2 SASEGT. Trimming shortened V by 7 bases and J by 8 bases, and 17 bases separated the two germline ends.

The V and J genes are TRBV4-2 and TRBJ1-4; D gene ambiguous. V was cut by 1 base and J by 6 bases, with 9 bases left in between. The CDR3 has 14 amino acids. Germline V gene lookup returns CDR1 LGHNA and CDR2 YNFKEQ. CDR3 sequence: CASSQASPDEKLFF. In nucleotides, the CDR3 is TGTGCCAGCAGCCAAGCCTCCCCCGATGAAAAACTGTTTTTT.

V is TRBV4-3 and J is TRBJ2-3; 12 bases line up with TRBD2. CDR1 and CDR2 from the germline V gene are LGHNA and YSLEER. J lost 2 bases, V lost 0 bases, and 3 bases had no gene match. This CDR3 region has 17 residues. This chain's CDR3 is CASSQETSGGHTDTQYF. The CDR3 DNA reads as TGCGCCAGCAGCCAAGAGACTAGCGGGGGTCACACAGATACGCAGTATTTT.

The gene calls are TRBV5-1 and TRBJ2-1, with 8 bases that match TRBD2. After removal of 1 base from V and 7 bases from J, the junction contained 10 bases not matched to a gene. Germline V gene sequence: CDR1 SGHRS, CDR2 YFSETQ. The CDR3 covers 16 residues. The CDR3 bases are TGCGCCAGCAGCTTGAGGCCGGGAGGGGGACGGAATGAGCAGTTCTTC. Amino acids: CASSLRPGGGRNEQFF.

CDR3 region: CAWSVQLQETQYF. CDR3 nucleotide sequence: TGTGCCTGGAGTGTACAGCTCCAAGAGACCCAGTACTTC. This rearrangement joins TRBV30 to TRBJ2-5; no clear D. CDR1 GTSNPN and CDR2 SVGIG come from the germline V gene (reference sequence). This CDR3 is built from 13 residues. V was trimmed by 0 bases and J by 1 base, leaving 6 bases between them.

Sample share makes this clone medium-sized. V usage is TRBV29-1 and J usage is TRBJ1-1, with 12 bases matching TRBD1. Losses at the gene ends were 2 bases for V and 3 bases for J; bases not matched to a gene: 13. The V gene's germline CDR1 is SQVTM and CDR2 ANQGSEA. CDR3 length: 18 amino acids. CDR3 nucleotide sequence: TGCAGCGTTGAACTCCGGGACAGGGGGCGGGGTGGGTACACTGAAGCTTTCTTT. It specifies CSVELRDRGRGGYTEAFF.

The chain employs TRBV30 and TRBJ2-3, with D unresolved. Per the germline V gene, CDR1 is GTSNPN and CDR2 is SVGIG (reference sequence). This CDR3 has 15 amino acids. Between the trimmed V and J ends, which lost 0 bases and 0 bases, there was a span of 10 bases. The CDR3, as DNA: TGTGCCTGGAGTGTTTTTGTAGCAAGCACAGATACGCAGTATTTT. Translated, it gives CAWSVFVASTDTQYF.

V gene TRBV28 combines with J gene TRBJ1-1, with TRBD1 matching 7 bases. CDR1 is MDHEN and CDR2 is SYDVKM in the germline V gene. The CDR3 runs to 14 residues. Losses at the gene ends were 5 bases for V and 4 bases for J; bases not matched to a gene: 7. The CDR3 bases are TGTGCCAGCAGTGTCTCAGGGGGAAGCACTGAAGCTTTCTTT. Translated: CASSVSGGSTEAFF. The complete variable domain, with remaining parts taken from reference TRBV28 and TRBJ1-1, reads DVKVTQSSRYLVKRTGEKVFLECVQDMDHENMFWYRQDPGLGLRLIYFSYDVKMKEKGDIPEGYSVSREKKERFSLILESASTNQTSMYLCASSVSGGSTEAFFGQGTRLTVV.